Listed here is a single T cell receptor (beta chain). The data were taken from a study of T cell changes during pregnancy in multiple sclerosis. Measured with immunoSEQ multiplex PCR; TCRdb has only the in-frame clones, and not every one. The sample lists fewer than 65,000 clones, about 93% occurring once. The clonotype comes from a female donor with multiple sclerosis, enrolled in a pregnancy study. Sequencing was performed on CD4+ T cells from peripheral blood mononuclear cells, taken after pregnancy.

The CDR3 here is CASSPTGTAYEQYF. DNA for the CDR3: TGTGCCAGCAGTCCGACAGGAACAGCCTACGAGCAGTACTTC. V gene TRBV28 combines with J gene TRBJ2-7; D might be TRBD1 (6 bases). The germline V gene has CDR1 MDHEN and CDR2 SYDVKM. The CDR3 has 14 amino acids. Trimming cost V 5 bases and J 2 bases, with 13 bases left between them.